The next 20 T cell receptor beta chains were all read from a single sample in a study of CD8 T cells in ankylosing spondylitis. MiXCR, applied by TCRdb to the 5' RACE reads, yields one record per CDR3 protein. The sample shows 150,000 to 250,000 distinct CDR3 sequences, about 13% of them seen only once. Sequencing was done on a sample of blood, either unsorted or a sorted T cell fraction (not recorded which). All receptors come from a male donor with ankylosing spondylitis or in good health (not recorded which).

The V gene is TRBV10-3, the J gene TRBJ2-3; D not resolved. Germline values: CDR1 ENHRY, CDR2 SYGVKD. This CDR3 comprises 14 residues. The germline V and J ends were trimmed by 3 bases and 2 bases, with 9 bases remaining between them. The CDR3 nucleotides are TGTGCCATCAGTGATAGGGAATACACAGATACGCAGTATTTT. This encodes CAISDREYTDTQYF.

In DNA, the CDR3 is TGCGCCAGCAGTTGGTCGGTTAAAGGGGCTTTCTTT. This translates into CASSWSVKGAFF. The rearrangement uses TRBV10-1 and TRBJ1-1; no firm D call. With 5 bases removed from V and 11 bases from J, the gap between germline ends came to 15 bases. The germline V gene has CDR1 WNHNN and CDR2 SYGVQD (reference sequence). This CDR3 spans 12 amino acids.

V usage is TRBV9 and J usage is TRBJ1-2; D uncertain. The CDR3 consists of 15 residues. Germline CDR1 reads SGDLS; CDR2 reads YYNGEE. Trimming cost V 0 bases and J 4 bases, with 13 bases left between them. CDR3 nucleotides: TGTGCCAGCAGCGTAGGCTTTAAGGGATCCTATGGCTACACCTTC. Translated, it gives CASSVGFKGSYGYTF.

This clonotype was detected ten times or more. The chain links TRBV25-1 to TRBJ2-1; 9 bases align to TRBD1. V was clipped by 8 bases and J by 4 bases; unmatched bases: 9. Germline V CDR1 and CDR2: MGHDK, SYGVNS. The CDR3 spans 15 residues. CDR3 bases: TGTGCCAGCCAACAGGGGGCAGGGTCTTACAATGAGCAGTTCTTC. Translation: CASQQGAGSYNEQFF.

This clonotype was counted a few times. The CDR3 reads CASSLWAGPGELFF. The CDR3 bases are TGTGCCAGCAGCTTATGGGCGGGTCCCGGGGAGCTGTTTTTT. The gene calls are TRBV7-8 and TRBJ2-2; D is perhaps TRBD2 (5 bases). CDR3 length: 14 residues. The V end was cut by 2 bases, the J end by 6 bases, with 10 bases between. The germline V gene has CDR1 SGHVS and CDR2 FQNEAQ.

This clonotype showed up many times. The CDR3 bases are TGTGCCAGCAGCCCTAGACGGGGGGGGGCGGAGACCCAGTACTTC. This gives the protein CASSPRRGGAETQYF. The rearrangement links TRBV5-5 to TRBJ2-5; 8 bases match TRBD2. Germline CDR1 and CDR2: SGHKS and YYEKEE (reference sequence). The CDR3 contains 15 residues. The J segment lost 5 bases and the V segment lost 4 bases, leaving 10 bases of the junction unmatched.

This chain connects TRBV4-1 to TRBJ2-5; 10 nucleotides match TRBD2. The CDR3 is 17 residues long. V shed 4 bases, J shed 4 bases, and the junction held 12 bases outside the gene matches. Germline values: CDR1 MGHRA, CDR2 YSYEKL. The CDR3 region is CASSPTLGLAGVETQYF. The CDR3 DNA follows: TGCGCCAGCAGCCCTACATTGGGGCTAGCGGGAGTAGAGACCCAGTACTTC.

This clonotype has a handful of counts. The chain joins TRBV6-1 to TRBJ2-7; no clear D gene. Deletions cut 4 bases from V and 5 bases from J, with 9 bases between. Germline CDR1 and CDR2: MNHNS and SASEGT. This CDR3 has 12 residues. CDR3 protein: CASSGLEDEQYF. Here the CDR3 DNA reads TGTGCCAGCAGTGGCCTTGAGGACGAGCAGTACTTC.

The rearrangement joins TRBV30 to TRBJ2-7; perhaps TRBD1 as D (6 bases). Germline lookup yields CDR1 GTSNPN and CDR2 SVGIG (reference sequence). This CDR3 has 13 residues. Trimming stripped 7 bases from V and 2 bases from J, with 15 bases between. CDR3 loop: CASSAGTPYEQYF. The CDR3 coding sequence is TGTGCCTCCTCCGCCGGGACACCCTACGAGCAGTACTTC.

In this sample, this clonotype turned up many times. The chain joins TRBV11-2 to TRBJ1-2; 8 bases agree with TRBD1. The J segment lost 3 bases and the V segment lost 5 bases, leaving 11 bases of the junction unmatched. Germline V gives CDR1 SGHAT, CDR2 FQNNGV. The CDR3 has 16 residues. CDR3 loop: CASSPTTGEADYGYTF. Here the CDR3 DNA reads TGTGCCAGCAGCCCAACGACAGGGGAGGCAGACTATGGCTACACCTTC.

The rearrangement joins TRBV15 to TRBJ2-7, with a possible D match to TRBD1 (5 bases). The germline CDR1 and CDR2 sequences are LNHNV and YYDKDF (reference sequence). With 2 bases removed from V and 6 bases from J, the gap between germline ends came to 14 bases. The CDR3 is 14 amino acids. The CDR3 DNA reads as TGTGCCACCAGCAGAACACCAGGGTTGTCCGAGCAGTACTTC. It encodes CATSRTPGLSEQYF.

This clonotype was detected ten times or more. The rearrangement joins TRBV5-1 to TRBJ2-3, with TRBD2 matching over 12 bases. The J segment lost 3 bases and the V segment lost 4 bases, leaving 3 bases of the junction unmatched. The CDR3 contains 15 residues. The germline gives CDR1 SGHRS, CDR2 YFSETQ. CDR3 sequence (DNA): TGCGCCAGCAGCATAGGGACTAGCGGGACAGATACGCAGTATTTT. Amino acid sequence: CASSIGTSGTDTQYF.

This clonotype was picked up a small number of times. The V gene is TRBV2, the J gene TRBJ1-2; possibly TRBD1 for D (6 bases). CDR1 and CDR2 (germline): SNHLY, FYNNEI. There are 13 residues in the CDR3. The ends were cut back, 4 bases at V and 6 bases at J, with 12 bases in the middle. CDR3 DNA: TGTGCCAGCAGTGGACCAGGGGTAGATGGCTACACCTTC. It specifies CASSGPGVDGYTF.

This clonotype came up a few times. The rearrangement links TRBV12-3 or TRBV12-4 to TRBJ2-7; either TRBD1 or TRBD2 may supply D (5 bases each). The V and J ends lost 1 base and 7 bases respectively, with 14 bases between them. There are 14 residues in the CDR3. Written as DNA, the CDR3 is TGTGCCAGCAGTTTAGGTGGGACCCCGCGGGAGCAGTACTTC. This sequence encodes CASSLGGTPREQYF.

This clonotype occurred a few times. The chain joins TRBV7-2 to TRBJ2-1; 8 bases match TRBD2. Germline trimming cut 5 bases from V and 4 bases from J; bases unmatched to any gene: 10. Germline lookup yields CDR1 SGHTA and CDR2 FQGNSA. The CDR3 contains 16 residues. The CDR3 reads CASSVLAGGLYNEQFF. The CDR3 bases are TGTGCCAGCAGCGTTTTGGCGGGGGGCCTGTACAATGAGCAGTTCTTC. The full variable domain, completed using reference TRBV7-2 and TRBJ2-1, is GAGVSQSPSNKVTEKGKDVELRCDPISGHTALYWYRQSLGQGLEFLIYFQGNSAPDKSGLPSDRFSAERTGGSVSTLTIQRTQQEDSAVYLCASSVLAGGLYNEQFFGPGTRLTVL.

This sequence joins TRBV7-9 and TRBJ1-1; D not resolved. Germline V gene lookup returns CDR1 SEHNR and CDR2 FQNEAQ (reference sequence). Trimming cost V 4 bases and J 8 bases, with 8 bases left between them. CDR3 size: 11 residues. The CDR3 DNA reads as TGTGCCAGCAGCTCACAAGGGGAAGCTTTCTTT. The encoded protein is CASSSQGEAFF. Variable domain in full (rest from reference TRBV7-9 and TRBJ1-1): DTGVSQNPRHKITKRGQNVTFRCDPISEHNRLYWYRQTLGQGPEFLTYFQNEAQLEKSRLLSDRFSAERPKGSFSTLEIQRTEQGDSAMYLCASSSQGEAFFGQGTRLTVV.

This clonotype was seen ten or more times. The CDR3 loop is CASSLIAGGLNEQFF. Written as DNA, the CDR3 is TGTGCCAGCAGCTTAATCGCGGGGGGACTCAATGAGCAGTTCTTC. The J gene is TRBJ2-1, the V gene TRBV13; 8 bases are a match to TRBD2. Per the germline V gene, CDR1 is PRHDT and CDR2 is FYEKMQ (reference sequence). CDR3 length equals 15 residues. V lost 2 bases and J lost 6; bases outside the gene matches: 6.

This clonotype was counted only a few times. CDR3 DNA sequence: TGCGCCAGCAGCCGCCCTACCCTCGGGACTAGCGGTAGCACAGATACGCAGTATTTT. Encoded protein: CASSRPTLGTSGSTDTQYF. J is TRBJ2-3 and V is TRBV4-1, with 11 positions matching TRBD2. Unmatched junction bases numbered 12, after V lost 4 bases and J lost 0 bases. Germline-derived CDR1 and CDR2 are MGHRA and YSYEKL. The CDR3 extends over 19 amino acids.

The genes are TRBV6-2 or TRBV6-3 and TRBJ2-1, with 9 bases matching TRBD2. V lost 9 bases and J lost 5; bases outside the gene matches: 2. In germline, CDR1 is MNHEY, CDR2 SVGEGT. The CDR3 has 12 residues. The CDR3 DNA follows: TGTGCCAGAGCGGGGGGCCACAATGAGCAGTTCTTC. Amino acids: CARAGGHNEQFF.

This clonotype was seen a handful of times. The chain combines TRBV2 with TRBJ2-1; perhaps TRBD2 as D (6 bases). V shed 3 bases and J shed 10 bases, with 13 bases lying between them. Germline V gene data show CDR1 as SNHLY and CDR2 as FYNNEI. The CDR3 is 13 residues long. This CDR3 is CASSDSGLMEQFF. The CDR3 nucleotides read TGTGCCAGCAGTGATAGCGGCCTAATGGAGCAGTTCTTC.